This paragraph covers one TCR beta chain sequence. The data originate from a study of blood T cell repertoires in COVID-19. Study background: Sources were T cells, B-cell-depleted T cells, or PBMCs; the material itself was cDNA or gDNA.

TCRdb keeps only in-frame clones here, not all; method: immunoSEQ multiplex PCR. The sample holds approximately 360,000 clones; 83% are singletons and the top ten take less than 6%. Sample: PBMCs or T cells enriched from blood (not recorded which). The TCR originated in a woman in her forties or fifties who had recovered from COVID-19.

CDR3 nucleotides: TGTGCCAGCAGCCGCACACTACAGGGGGATTCACCCCTCCACTTT. This codes for CASSRTLQGDSPLHF. This chain joins TRBV6-6 and TRBJ1-6; 8 bases map to TRBD1. Looked up from germline, CDR1 is MNHNY and CDR2 is SVGAGI (reference sequence). CDR3 length: 15 amino acids. V was pared by 6 bases and J by 8 bases, with 9 bases of the junction left unmatched.